This T cell receptor beta chain was documented in a study of quantifying T cell responses using KT2 cells. Background on the study: TCR alpha and beta constant-region primers primed reverse transcription of RNA. Estimated efficiency of the T4 ligation step was above 9.5% under optimum conditions.

A single-stranded UMI oligo with SP2 sequence was ligated to cDNA 3' ends. First-round PCR used approximately 4 cycles and beta primers RC1.1 and RC1.2 covering TRBC1 and TRBC2. From the second PCR onward, TCR alpha and beta chains were processed separately. MiXCR, applied by TCRdb to the UMI-ligation and nested PCR reads, yields one record per CDR3 protein. The table lists 25,000 to 35,000 distinct CDR3 sequences, about 7.1% of them singletons. In this sample, this clonotype turned up a few times. CDR1 MNHEY and CDR2 SVGEGT come from the germline V gene. This CDR3 contains 12 residues. The V and J ends lost 4 bases and 0 bases respectively, with 4 bases between them.

The TCR sequence derives from a human donor. The material sequenced was PBMCs spiked with cells of the T cell clone KT2. The chain links TRBV6-2 or TRBV6-3 to TRBJ2-7, with D unclear. In DNA form, the CDR3 reads TGTGCCAGCAGTTTCCTCTCCTACGAGCAGTACTTC. It codes for CASSFLSYEQYF.